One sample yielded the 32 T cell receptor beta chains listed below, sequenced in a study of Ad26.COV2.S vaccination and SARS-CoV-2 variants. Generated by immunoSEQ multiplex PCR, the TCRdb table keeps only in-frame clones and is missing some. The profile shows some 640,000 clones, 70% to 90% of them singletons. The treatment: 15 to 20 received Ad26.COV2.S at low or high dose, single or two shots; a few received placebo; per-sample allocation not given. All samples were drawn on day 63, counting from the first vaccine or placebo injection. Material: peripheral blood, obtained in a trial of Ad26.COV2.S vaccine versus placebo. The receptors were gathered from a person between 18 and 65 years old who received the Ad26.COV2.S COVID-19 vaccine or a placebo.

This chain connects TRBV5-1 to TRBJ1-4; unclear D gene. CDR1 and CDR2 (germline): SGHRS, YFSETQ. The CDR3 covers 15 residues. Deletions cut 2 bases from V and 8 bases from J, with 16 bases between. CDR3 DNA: TGCGCCAGCAGCTTAGGAAGTGGGCCGGGCGAAAAACTGTTTTTT. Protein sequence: CASSLGSGPGEKLFF. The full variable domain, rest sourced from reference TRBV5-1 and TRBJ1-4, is KAGVTQTPRYLIKTRGQQVTLSCSPISGHRSVSWYQQTPGQGLQFLFEYFSETQRNKGNFPGRFSGRQFSNSRSEMNVSTLELGDSALYLCASSLGSGPGEKLFFGSGTQLSVL.

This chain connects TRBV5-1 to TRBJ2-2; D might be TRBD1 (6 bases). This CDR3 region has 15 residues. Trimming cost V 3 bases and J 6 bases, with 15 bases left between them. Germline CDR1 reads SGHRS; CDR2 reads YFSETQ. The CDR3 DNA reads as TGCGCCAGCAGCTCAGACAGGTTCGAGGCCGGGGAGCTGTTTTTT. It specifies CASSSDRFEAGELFF.

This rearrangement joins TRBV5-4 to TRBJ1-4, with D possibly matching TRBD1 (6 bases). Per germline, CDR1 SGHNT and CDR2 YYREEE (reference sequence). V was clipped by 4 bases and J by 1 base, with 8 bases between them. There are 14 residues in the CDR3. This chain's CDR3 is CASSRGGTNEKLFF. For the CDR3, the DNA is TGTGCCAGCAGCCGAGGGGGAACTAATGAAAAACTGTTTTTT. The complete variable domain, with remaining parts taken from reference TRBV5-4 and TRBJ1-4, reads ETGVTQSPTHLIKTRGQQVTLRCSSQSGHNTVSWYQQALGQGPQFIFQYYREEENGRGNFPPRFSGLQFPNYSSELNVNALELDDSALYLCASSRGGTNEKLFFGSGTQLSVL.

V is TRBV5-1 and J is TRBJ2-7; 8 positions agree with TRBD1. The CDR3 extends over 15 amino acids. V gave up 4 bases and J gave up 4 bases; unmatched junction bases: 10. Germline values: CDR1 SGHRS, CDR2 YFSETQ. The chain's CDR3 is CASSPQTGAQYEQYF. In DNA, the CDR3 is TGCGCCAGCAGCCCACAGACAGGGGCCCAATACGAGCAGTACTTC. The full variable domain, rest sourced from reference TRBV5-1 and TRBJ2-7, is KAGVTQTPRYLIKTRGQQVTLSCSPISGHRSVSWYQQTPGQGLQFLFEYFSETQRNKGNFPGRFSGRQFSNSRSEMNVSTLELGDSALYLCASSPQTGAQYEQYFGPGTRLTVT.

Written as DNA, the CDR3 is TGTGCCAGCAGCCAAGATGGGGCGCTAGCGGGATCCTACAATGAGCAGTTCTTC. Residues: CASSQDGALAGSYNEQFF. This chain uses TRBV3-1 (or the pseudogene TRBV3-2) with TRBJ2-1, with 9 bases that match TRBD2. The germline CDR1 and CDR2 sequences are LGHDT and YNNKEL (reference sequence). V was clipped by 0 bases and J by 1 base; unmatched bases: 7. The CDR3 covers 18 residues.

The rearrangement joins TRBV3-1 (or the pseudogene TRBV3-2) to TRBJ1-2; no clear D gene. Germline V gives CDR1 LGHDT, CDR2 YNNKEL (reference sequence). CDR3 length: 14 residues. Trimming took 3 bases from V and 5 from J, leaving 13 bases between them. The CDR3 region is CASSQEVAGYGYTF. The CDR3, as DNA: TGTGCCAGCAGCCAGGAGGTGGCGGGATATGGCTACACCTTC.

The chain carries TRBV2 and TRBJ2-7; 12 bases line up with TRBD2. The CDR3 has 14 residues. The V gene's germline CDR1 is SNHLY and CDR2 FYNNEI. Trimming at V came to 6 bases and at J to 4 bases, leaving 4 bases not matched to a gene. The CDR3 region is CASRRLAGEYEQYF. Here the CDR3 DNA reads TGTGCCAGCAGGAGACTAGCGGGAGAATACGAGCAGTACTTC.

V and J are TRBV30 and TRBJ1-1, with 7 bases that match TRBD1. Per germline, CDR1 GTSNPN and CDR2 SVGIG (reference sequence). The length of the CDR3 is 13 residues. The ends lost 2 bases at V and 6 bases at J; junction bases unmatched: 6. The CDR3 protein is CAWSLEQGPEAFF. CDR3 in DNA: TGTGCCTGGAGTTTGGAACAGGGGCCTGAAGCTTTCTTT.

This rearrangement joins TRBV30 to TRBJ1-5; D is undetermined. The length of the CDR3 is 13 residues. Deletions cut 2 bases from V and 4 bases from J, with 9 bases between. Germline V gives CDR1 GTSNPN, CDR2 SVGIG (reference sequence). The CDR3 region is CAWSSERNQPQHF. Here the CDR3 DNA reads TGTGCCTGGAGTTCCGAGAGAAATCAGCCCCAGCATTTT.

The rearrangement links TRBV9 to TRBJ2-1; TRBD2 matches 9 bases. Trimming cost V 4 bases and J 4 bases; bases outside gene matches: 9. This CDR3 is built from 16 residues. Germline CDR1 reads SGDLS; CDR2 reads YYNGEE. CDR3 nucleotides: TGTGCCAGCAGCCCAACTACTAGCGGGCCTTACAATGAGCAGTTCTTC. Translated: CASSPTTSGPYNEQFF.

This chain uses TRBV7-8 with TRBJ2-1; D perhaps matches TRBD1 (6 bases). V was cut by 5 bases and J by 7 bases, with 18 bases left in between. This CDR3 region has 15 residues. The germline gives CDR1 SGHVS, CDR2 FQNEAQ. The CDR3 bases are TGTGCCAGCAGCCGTACGAATTCCCAGGGGAATGAGCAGTTCTTC. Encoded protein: CASSRTNSQGNEQFF.

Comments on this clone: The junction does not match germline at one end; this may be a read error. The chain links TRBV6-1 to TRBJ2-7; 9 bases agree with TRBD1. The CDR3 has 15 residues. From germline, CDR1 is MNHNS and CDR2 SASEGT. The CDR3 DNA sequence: TGTGCCAGCAGTGCCCCGGGACAGGGCTCCTTCGAGCAGTACTTC. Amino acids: CASSAPGQGSFEQYF.

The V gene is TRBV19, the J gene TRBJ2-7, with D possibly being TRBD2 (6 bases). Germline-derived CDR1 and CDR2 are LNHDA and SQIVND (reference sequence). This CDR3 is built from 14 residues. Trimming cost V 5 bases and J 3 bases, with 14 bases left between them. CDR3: CASSDRGGLYEQYF. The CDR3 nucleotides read TGTGCCAGTAGTGACCGGGGAGGTCTCTACGAGCAGTACTTC.

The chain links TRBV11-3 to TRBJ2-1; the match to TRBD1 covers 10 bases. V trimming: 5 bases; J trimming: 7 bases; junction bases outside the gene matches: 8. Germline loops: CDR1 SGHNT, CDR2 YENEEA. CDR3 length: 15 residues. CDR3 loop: CASSADRGIGNEQFF. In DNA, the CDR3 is TGTGCCAGCAGCGCGGACAGGGGGATTGGGAATGAGCAGTTCTTC.

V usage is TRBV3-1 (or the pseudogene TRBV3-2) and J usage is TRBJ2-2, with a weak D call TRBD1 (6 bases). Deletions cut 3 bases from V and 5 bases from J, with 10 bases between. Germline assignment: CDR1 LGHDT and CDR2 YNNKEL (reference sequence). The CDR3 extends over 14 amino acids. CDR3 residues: CASSHNTGTGELFF. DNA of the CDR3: TGTGCCAGCAGCCATAATACAGGGACCGGGGAGCTGTTTTTT.

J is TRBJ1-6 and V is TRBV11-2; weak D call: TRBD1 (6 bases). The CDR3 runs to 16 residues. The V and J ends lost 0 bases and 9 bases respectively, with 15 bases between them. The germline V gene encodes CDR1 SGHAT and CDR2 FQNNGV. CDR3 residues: CASSLDLGGAGSPLHF. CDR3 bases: TGTGCCAGCAGCTTAGATCTAGGGGGGGCCGGTTCACCCCTCCACTTT.

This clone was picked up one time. This CDR3 is CSVEDHRTGGTEAFF. The CDR3 nucleotides are TGCAGCGTTGAAGATCACAGGACAGGGGGGACTGAAGCTTTCTTT. The V and J genes are TRBV29-1 and TRBJ1-1; 10 positions agree with TRBD1. The CDR3 spans 15 residues. With V trimmed by 0 bases and J by 5 bases, 6 bases remained unmatched. Germline V gene sequence: CDR1 SQVTM, CDR2 ANQGSEA.

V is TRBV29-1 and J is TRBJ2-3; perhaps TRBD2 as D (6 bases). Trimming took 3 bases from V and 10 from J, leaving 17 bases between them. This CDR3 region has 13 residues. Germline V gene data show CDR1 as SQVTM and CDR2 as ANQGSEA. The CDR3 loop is CSVDRVGERAQYF. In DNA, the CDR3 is TGCAGCGTTGACAGGGTAGGGGAGCGGGCGCAGTATTTT.

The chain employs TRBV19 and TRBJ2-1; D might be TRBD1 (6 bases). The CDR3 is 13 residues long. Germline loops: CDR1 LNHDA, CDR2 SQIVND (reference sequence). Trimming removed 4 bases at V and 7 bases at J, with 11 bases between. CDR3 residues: CASSTITGNEQFF. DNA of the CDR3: TGTGCCAGTAGTACAATCACAGGGAATGAGCAGTTCTTC.

The CDR3 is CASSNRGQGEYEQYF. In DNA form, the CDR3 reads TGTGCCAGCAGTAATCGAGGACAGGGGGAGTACGAGCAGTACTTC. The J gene is TRBJ2-7, the V gene TRBV5-4, with 10 bases fitting TRBD1. The trim removed 5 bases at V and 4 bases at J, leaving 9 bases unmatched. The CDR3 is 15 amino acids. Germline assignment: CDR1 SGHNT and CDR2 YYREEE (reference sequence).

DNA of the CDR3: TGTGCCAGCAGCCTACTAGCGGGAGGGCCCTCCTACGAGCAGTACTTC. It is translated as CASSLLAGGPSYEQYF. The chain carries TRBV11-2 and TRBJ2-7; 13 positions agree with TRBD2. This CDR3 is 16 amino acids long. V shed 5 bases and J 0 bases; nucleotides not matched to a gene: 4. Germline V lookup: CDR1 SGHAT, CDR2 FQNNGV.

CDR3 nucleotide sequence: TGCGCCAGCAGCTTGACCCGGAACTATGGCTACACCTTC. This translates into CASSLTRNYGYTF. The chain links TRBV5-1 to TRBJ1-2; D is uncertain. V was clipped by 1 base and J by 2 bases, with 6 bases between them. The length of the CDR3 is 13 residues. Germline-derived CDR1 and CDR2 are SGHRS and YFSETQ.

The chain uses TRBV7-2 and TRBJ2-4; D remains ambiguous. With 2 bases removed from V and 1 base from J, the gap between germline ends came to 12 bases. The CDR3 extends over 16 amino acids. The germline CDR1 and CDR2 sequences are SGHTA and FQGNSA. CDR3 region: CASSLTQTPAKNIQYF. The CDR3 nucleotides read TGTGCCAGCAGCTTAACACAGACACCCGCCAAAAACATTCAGTACTTC. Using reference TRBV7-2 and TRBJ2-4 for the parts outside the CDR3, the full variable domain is GAGVSQSPSNKVTEKGKDVELRCDPISGHTALYWYRQSLGQGLEFLIYFQGNSAPDKSGLPSDRFSAERTGGSVSTLTIQRTQQEDSAVYLCASSLTQTPAKNIQYFGAGTRLSVL.

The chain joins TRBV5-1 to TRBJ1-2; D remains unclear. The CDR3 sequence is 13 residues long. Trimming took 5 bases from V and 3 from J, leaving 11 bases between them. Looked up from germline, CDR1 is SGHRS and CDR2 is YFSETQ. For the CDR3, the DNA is TGCGCCAGCAGTTTCGGGTGGGACTATGGCTACACCTTC. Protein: CASSFGWDYGYTF.

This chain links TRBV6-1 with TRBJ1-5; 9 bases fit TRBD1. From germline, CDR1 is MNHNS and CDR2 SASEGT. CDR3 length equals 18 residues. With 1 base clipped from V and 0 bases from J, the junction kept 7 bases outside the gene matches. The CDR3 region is CASSEGQGGFYSNQPQHF. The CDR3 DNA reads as TGTGCCAGCAGTGAAGGACAGGGGGGATTTTATAGCAATCAGCCCCAGCATTTT.

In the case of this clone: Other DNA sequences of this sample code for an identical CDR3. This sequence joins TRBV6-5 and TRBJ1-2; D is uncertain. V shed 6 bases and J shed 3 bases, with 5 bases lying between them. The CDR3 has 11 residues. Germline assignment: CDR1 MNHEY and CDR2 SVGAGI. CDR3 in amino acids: CASSGYYGYTF. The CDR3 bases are TGTGCCAGCAGCGGCTACTATGGCTACACCTTC.

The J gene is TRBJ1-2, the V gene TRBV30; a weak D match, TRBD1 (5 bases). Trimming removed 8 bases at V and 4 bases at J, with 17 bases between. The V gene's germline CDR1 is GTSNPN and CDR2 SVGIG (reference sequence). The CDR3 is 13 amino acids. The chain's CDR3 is CAGFRGGFYGYTF. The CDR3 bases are TGTGCCGGCTTCCGGGGGGGTTTCTATGGCTACACCTTC. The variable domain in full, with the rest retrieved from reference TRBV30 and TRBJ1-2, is SQTIHQWPATLVQPVGSPLSLECTVEGTSNPNLYWYRQAAGRGLQLLFYSVGIGQISSEVPQNLSASRPQDRQFILSSKKLLLSDSGFYLCAGFRGGFYGYTFGSGTRLTVV.

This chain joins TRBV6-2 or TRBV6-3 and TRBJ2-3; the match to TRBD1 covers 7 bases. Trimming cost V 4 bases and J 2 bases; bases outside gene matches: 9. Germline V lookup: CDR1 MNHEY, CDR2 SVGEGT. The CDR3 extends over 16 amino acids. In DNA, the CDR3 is TGTGCCAGCAGTTCACAGGGGATTCACACCACAGATACGCAGTATTTT. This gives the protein CASSSQGIHTTDTQYF.

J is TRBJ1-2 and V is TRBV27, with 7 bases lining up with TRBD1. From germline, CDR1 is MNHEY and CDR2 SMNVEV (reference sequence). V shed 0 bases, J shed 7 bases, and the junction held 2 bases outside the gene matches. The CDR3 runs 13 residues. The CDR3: CASSLSRGVGYTF. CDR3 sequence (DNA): TGTGCCAGCAGTTTATCCAGGGGGGTTGGCTACACCTTC.

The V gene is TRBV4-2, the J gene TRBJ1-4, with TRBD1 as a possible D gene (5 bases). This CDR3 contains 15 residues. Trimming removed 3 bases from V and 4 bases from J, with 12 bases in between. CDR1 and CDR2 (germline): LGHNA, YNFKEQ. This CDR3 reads CASSHGPTDNEKLFF. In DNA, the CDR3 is TGTGCCAGCAGCCATGGCCCGACAGATAATGAAAAACTGTTTTTT.

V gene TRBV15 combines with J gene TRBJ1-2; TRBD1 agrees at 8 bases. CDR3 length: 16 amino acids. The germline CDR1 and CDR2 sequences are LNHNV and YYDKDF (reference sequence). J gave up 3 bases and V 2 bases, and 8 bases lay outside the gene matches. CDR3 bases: TGTGCCACCAGCAGAAGACAGGGGACCTTCCACTATGGCTACACCTTC. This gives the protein CATSRRQGTFHYGYTF.

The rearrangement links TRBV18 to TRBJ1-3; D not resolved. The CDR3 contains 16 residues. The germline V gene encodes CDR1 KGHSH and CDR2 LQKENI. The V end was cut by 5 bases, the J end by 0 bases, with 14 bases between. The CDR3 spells CASSNQRTGSGNTIYF. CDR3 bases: TGTGCCAGCTCAAACCAAAGAACCGGCTCTGGAAACACCATATATTTT.